Presented here are 14 T cell receptor beta chains from one specimen sequenced in a study of response to subunit inactivated influenza vaccine (dated by TCRdb to the late 2010s). Library preparation was by RT-PCR. This sample was sequenced with an Illumina HiSeq 2500. TCRdb cleaned the public reads at Q25 with fastp, built clones with MiXCR and kept in-frame beta chains. A single entry per CDR3 protein holds the most common genes and DNA from its merged rows. Here the sample has about 540,000 distinct CDR3 sequences; around 21% occur a single time. The ten largest clones take up under 3.5% of the sample. This sample also appeared in a second study, on T cells expressing NK-cell markers. In that second paper, the authors write: TCR beta cDNA libraries were made by 5'RACE template switching that added a universal primer site and unique molecular identifiers.

The source material was CD4+ T cells sorted from PBMCs, sampled roughly 12 days after vaccination. Receptors originate from a man aged 50-60 years who received an inactivated influenza vaccine. Donor details come from another sample of the same person, matched by shared clones.

This clonotype appeared a few times. The rearrangement uses TRBV11-1 and TRBJ2-1; the match to TRBD2 covers 7 bases. V lost 8 bases to trimming and J lost 0 bases; unmatched junction nucleotides: 16. The CDR3 totals 18 residues. The germline gives CDR1 SGHAT, CDR2 FQDESV (reference sequence). The CDR3 DNA reads TGTGCCAGCGAGGGGAGGGGCGGGCGAGTCCTCTCCTACAATGAGCAGTTCTTC. This gives the protein CASEGRGGRVLSYNEQFF.

The chain recombines TRBV28 with TRBJ1-6; no definite D call. Per germline, CDR1 MDHEN and CDR2 SYDVKM. The germline V and J ends were trimmed by 5 bases and 7 bases, with 15 bases remaining between them. There are 15 residues in the CDR3. The DNA for the CDR3 is TGTGCCAGCAGTCTGTATGGCCGGAAAAATTCACCCCTCCACTTT. Translated, it gives CASSLYGRKNSPLHF.

This clonotype was picked up a small number of times. The genes are TRBV6-1 and TRBJ1-2; 8 nucleotides match TRBD1. Germline lookup yields CDR1 MNHNS and CDR2 SASEGT. The CDR3 extends over 16 amino acids. V was clipped by 6 bases and J by 2 bases; unmatched bases: 11. This CDR3 reads CASSQPGTGANYGYTF. In DNA, the CDR3 is TGTGCCAGCAGCCAACCCGGGACAGGCGCAAACTATGGCTACACCTTC.

In its sample, this clonotype was seen a few times. The V and J genes are TRBV6-1 and TRBJ1-1; D perhaps matches TRBD1 (6 bases). Trimming left V 7 bases short and J 0 bases short, with 12 bases between. This CDR3 is built from 14 residues. CDR1 and CDR2 (germline): MNHNS, SASEGT. CDR3 sequence (DNA): TGTGCCAGCAAGCCTGGGGGCTTGAACACTGAAGCTTTCTTT. It yields the protein CASKPGGLNTEAFF.

This sequence joins TRBV7-9 and TRBJ2-7, with D unclear. V lost 5 bases to trimming and J lost 4 bases, with 12 bases between them. The CDR3 is 13 amino acids. CDR1 is SEHNR and CDR2 is FQNEAQ in the germline V gene (reference sequence). CDR3 nucleotides: TGTGCCAGCAGCCCGGCCCCAGAGTACGAGCAGTACTTC. As protein: CASSPAPEYEQYF. The full variable domain, with the rest looked up from reference TRBV7-9 and TRBJ2-7, is DTGVSQNPRHKITKRGQNVTFRCDPISEHNRLYWYRQTLGQGPEFLTYFQNEAQLEKSRLLSDRFSAERPKGSFSTLEIQRTEQGDSAMYLCASSPAPEYEQYFGPGTRLTVT.

The rearrangement joins TRBV7-2 to TRBJ2-2, with a tentative D call TRBD2 (6 bases). The length of the CDR3 is 16 residues. Germline V gene sequence: CDR1 SGHTA, CDR2 FQGNSA. V was cut by 1 base and J by 3 bases, with 12 bases left in between. As DNA, the CDR3 is TGTGCCAGCAGCTTAGGCCCGGGACTTTACACCGGGGAGCTGTTTTTT. Protein sequence: CASSLGPGLYTGELFF.

The sample holds a few counts of this clonotype. The chain couples TRBV7-2 to TRBJ2-3; TRBD1 might be the D (6 bases). CDR3 length equals 16 residues. V lost 5 bases to trimming and J lost 4 bases, with 19 bases between them. The germline gives CDR1 SGHTA, CDR2 FQGNSA. CDR3 amino acids: CASSTDLLSGADTQYF. In DNA form, the CDR3 reads TGTGCCAGCAGCACCGACCTGTTATCAGGGGCAGATACGCAGTATTTT.

This clonotype has just a few counts. This chain joins TRBV28 and TRBJ2-3; 7 bases line up with TRBD1. This CDR3 has 14 amino acids. CDR1 is MDHEN, CDR2 SYDVKM, per germline. V lost 5 bases and J lost 2; bases outside the gene matches: 4. The CDR3 region has the DNA TGTGCCAGCAGTCTCGGACAGGTCACAGATACGCAGTATTTT. Translation: CASSLGQVTDTQYF.

This chain links TRBV7-2 with TRBJ1-2; 8 bases line up with TRBD1. Germline trimming cut 5 bases from V and 8 bases from J; bases unmatched to any gene: 13. The CDR3 is made up of 15 amino acids. Germline values: CDR1 SGHTA, CDR2 FQGNSA. CDR3 amino acids: CASSAERQGREGYTF. The CDR3 nucleotides are TGTGCCAGCAGCGCAGAGAGACAGGGGCGGGAAGGCTACACCTTC.

The chain links TRBV7-9 to TRBJ1-1; D is perhaps TRBD1 (6 bases). In germline, CDR1 is SEHNR, CDR2 FQNEAQ (reference sequence). This CDR3 spans 14 amino acids. V was shortened by 4 bases and J by 4 bases, with 13 bases between the two germline ends. The CDR3 loop is CASSSQGWSTEAFF. CDR3 nucleotide sequence: TGTGCCAGCAGCTCACAGGGCTGGAGCACTGAAGCTTTCTTT. The full variable domain, rest sourced from reference TRBV7-9 and TRBJ1-1, is DTGVSQNPRHKITKRGQNVTFRCDPISEHNRLYWYRQTLGQGPEFLTYFQNEAQLEKSRLLSDRFSAERPKGSFSTLEIQRTEQGDSAMYLCASSSQGWSTEAFFGQGTRLTVV.

V and J are TRBV7-3 and TRBJ2-5; D is possibly TRBD1 (5 bases). The germline V gene encodes CDR1 SGHTA and CDR2 FQGTGA. The V gene lost 3 bases and the J gene lost 2 bases, with 13 bases spanning the gap. This CDR3 has 15 residues. CDR3 in amino acids: CASSFQGQAQETQYF. In DNA form, the CDR3 reads TGTGCCAGCAGCTTCCAGGGCCAGGCTCAAGAGACCCAGTACTTC.

Ten or more counts support this clonotype. The chain carries TRBV12-3 or TRBV12-4 and TRBJ2-7, with D possibly matching TRBD2 (6 bases). Trimming left V 5 bases short and J 6 bases short, with 14 bases between. The length of the CDR3 is 13 residues. The CDR3 here is CASSTRLVPEQYF. For the CDR3, the DNA is TGTGCCAGCAGTACCCGACTAGTTCCCGAGCAGTACTTC.

The J gene is TRBJ2-3, the V gene TRBV10-3; 14 bases are a match to TRBD2. The CDR3 is 16 residues long. The trim removed 8 bases at V and 6 bases at J, leaving 10 bases unmatched. Germline V gene data show CDR1 as ENHRY and CDR2 as SYGVKD. The CDR3 reads CAISPTSGGAEDTQYF. CDR3 DNA: TGTGCCATCTCCCCGACTAGCGGGGGGGCGGAGGATACGCAGTATTTT.

There are a few counts of this clonotype. J is TRBJ2-5 and V is TRBV9, with 8 bases identical to TRBD2. V gave up 3 bases and J gave up 5 bases; unmatched junction bases: 9. The CDR3 spans 15 residues. Germline V gives CDR1 SGDLS, CDR2 YYNGEE. The CDR3 loop reads CASSGQLAAGETQYF. The CDR3 nucleotides read TGTGCCAGCAGCGGGCAACTAGCGGCGGGGGAGACCCAGTACTTC.